This T cell receptor beta chain stems from a study of blood T cell repertoires in COVID-19. J lost 5 bases, V lost 1 base, and 2 bases had no gene match. Looked up from germline, CDR1 is LNHDA and CDR2 is SQIVND (reference sequence). CDR3 length: 14 residues. This clone showed up just once. Assay used: immunoSEQ multiplex PCR; TCRdb lists only in-frame clones, some missing. The sample yields about 87,000 clones, 70% to 85% seen once. What was sequenced was peripheral blood. V gene TRBV19 combines with J gene TRBJ1-2; TRBD1 matches 9 bases. This TCR derives from a woman of 80 years or more with COVID-19, enrolled during active disease. The DNA for the CDR3 is TGTGCCAGTAGTATAGGTGGGACAGGGTATGGCTACACCTTC. This gives the protein CASSIGGTGYGYTF.